The rows below give T cell receptor beta chains drawn from one sample of a study of blood T cell repertoires in COVID-19. Clones were read by immunoSEQ multiplex PCR, and TCRdb kept only the in-frame ones, dropping some. The table has some 120,000 clones, roughly 91% seen once. The sequencing sample was made of peripheral blood. The receptors derive from a human donor in a cohort sampled during active COVID-19. Both conserved end residues are part of each CDR3. Each record gives: V gene, J gene, CDR3 protein.

>TRBV2|TRBJ1-2
CASSTLPRKGYTF
>TRBV5-4|TRBJ2-7
CASSGLAGGSSYEQYF
>TRBV6-5|TRBJ2-5
CASGFSDQETQYF
>TRBV27|TRBJ2-1
CASSMFRTNNEQFF
>TRBV18|TRBJ1-1
CASSRETNTEAFF
>TRBV5-1|TRBJ2-7
CASSFGISYEQYF
>TRBV28|TRBJ2-3
CASSPLGGTSTDTQYF
>TRBV2|TRBJ1-1
CASIRGAFGNTEAFF
>TRBV15|TRBJ1-4
CATSRAQGIEKLFF
>TRBV9|TRBJ2-3
CASSGTGFADTQYF
>TRBV21-1|TRBJ2-7
CASSKVVPPPKYEQYF
>TRBV28|TRBJ2-6
CASSFAGSGANVLTF
>TRBV6-1|TRBJ1-1
CASIEDRGRWNTEAFF
>TRBV27|TRBJ2-5
CASSLSWTSKSAYF
>TRBV5-1|TRBJ2-5
CASGRQAQETQYF
>TRBV6-5|TRBJ2-3
CASKDSPLSTDTQYF
>TRBV9|TRBJ2-2
CASSLSGSPGAGELFF
>TRBV5-4|TRBJ2-3
CASSYNSGRASTDTQYF
>TRBV11-3|TRBJ2-3
CASSDRRDRTDTQYF
>TRBV11-1|TRBJ2-7
CASTTSPGQPKQYF
>TRBV7-9|TRBJ2-7
CASSFGDRDYGQYF
>TRBV3-1/TRBV3-2|TRBJ2-1
CASSQGLAEGGEQFF
>TRBV5-1|TRBJ2-1
CASSLEAGGPYNEQFF
>TRBV7-2|TRBJ2-1
CASSFSGTTYNEQFF
>TRBV7-9|TRBJ2-7
CASTGATGGFLHEQYF
>TRBV6-5|TRBJ2-2
CASSYGRNTGELFF
>TRBV6-5|TRBJ2-7
CASSQGQGLAYEQYF
>TRBV25-1|TRBJ2-5
CASSGPDPDYVQETQYF
>TRBV19|TRBJ2-2
CASSMGQGASGTGELFF
>TRBV5-1|TRBJ2-7
CASRRAGSSYEQYF
>TRBV5-6|TRBJ2-3
CASSITGSTDTQYF
>TRBV2|TRBJ1-5
CASLPEQGQPQHF
>TRBV4-1|TRBJ1-2
CASSQETNIGGYTF
>TRBV10-3|TRBJ2-7
CAVGGDPYEQYF
>TRBV19|TRBJ1-6
CASSISGIWSPLHF
>TRBV28|TRBJ1-3
CASSSQGDGNTIYF